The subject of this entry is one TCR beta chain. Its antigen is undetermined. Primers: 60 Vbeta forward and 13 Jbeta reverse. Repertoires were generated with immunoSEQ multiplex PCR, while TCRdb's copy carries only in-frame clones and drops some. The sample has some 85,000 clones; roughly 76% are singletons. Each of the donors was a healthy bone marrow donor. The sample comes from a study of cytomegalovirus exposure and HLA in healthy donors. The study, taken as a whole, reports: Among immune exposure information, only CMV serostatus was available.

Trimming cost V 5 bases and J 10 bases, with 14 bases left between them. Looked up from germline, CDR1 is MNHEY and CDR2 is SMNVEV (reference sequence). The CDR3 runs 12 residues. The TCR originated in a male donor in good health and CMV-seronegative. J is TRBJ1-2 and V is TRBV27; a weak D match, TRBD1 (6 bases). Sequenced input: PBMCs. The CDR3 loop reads CASSHLQGDYTF. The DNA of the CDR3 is TGTGCCAGCAGTCACCTACAGGGAGACTACACCTTC.